The 25 T cell receptor beta chains below were found in one sample sequenced in a study of tumor-infiltrating lymphocytes in primary liver carcinoma. In addition to blood RNA drawn from unsorted whole blood, germline DNA was extracted. TCR beta cDNA was prepared out of roughly 0.45 ug total RNA by means of a constant-region primer. Library construction for TCR beta comprised three nested multiplex PCR rounds performed with slightly modified ARM-PCR. The study ran its first two PCR rounds for 9 to 10 cycles each, using TRBV1-TRBV30 forward primers and a C-beta reverse primer. TCRdb ran MiXCR on the multiplex PCR reads and lists one entry per CDR3 protein. The repertoire has 330,000 or so distinct CDR3 sequences, around three fifths of them found once; the top ten carry 6.5%. What was sequenced was peripheral blood. Receptors were obtained from a man in his forties with primary liver carcinoma and hepatitis B virus infection.

The chain combines TRBV20-1 with TRBJ2-3; D gene ambiguous. Per germline, CDR1 DFQATT and CDR2 SNEGSKA (reference sequence). CDR3 size: 14 residues. Trimming stripped 7 bases from V and 0 bases from J, with 14 bases between. The CDR3 sequence: CSVMTPDSTDTQYF. CDR3 sequence (DNA): TGCAGTGTCATGACGCCCGATAGCACAGATACGCAGTATTTT.

Points on this clonotype: Germline is not matched at one junction end, which may reflect a read error. V usage is TRBV6-5 and J usage is TRBJ2-7; D may match TRBD1 or TRBD2 (5 bases each). The CDR3 runs 14 residues. Germline V gene data show CDR1 as MNHEY and CDR2 as SVGAGI. The CDR3 reads CSSSRGRSSGEQYF. The CDR3 coding sequence is TGTTCCAGCAGCCGGGGACGGAGTTCCGGCGAGCAGTACTTC.

This clonotype was counted many times. The rearrangement uses TRBV4-1 and TRBJ2-4; unclear D gene. The CDR3 extends over 15 amino acids. Germline lookup yields CDR1 MGHRA and CDR2 YSYEKL. Trimming stripped 0 bases from V and 2 bases from J, with 8 bases between. The CDR3 sequence: CASSQDIDTKNIQYF. The CDR3, as DNA: TGCGCCAGCAGCCAAGATATTGATACCAAAAACATTCAGTACTTC.

Worth noting for this clonotype: One end of the junction varies from germline; a read error may be responsible. The chain has TRBV4-1 and TRBJ2-1, with D tentatively TRBD2 (6 bases). The CDR3 sequence is 15 residues long. The germline V gene encodes CDR1 MGHRA and CDR2 YSYEKL. The DNA for the CDR3 is TGCACCAGCAGCCGCGGGACTGGCGAACACAATGAGCAGTTCTTC. Translating gives CTSSRGTGEHNEQFF.

With regard to this clonotype: A much larger clone is a single base away; this may be a read error. V gene TRBV6-1 combines with J gene TRBJ2-1; 9 bases fit TRBD2. Trimming cost V 7 bases and J 8 bases; bases outside gene matches: 6. The CDR3 is 13 amino acids. CDR1 MNHNS and CDR2 SASEGT come from the germline V gene. In DNA form, the CDR3 reads TGTGCCAGCACAGGGACTAGCTTGGATGAGCAGTTCTTC. It specifies CASTGTSLDEQFF.

In its sample, this clonotype was seen a few times. The rearrangement uses TRBV4-2 and TRBJ2-1; no firm D call. The V gene's germline CDR1 is LGHNA and CDR2 YNFKEQ. V was pared by 5 bases and J by 0 bases, with 14 bases between. This CDR3 region has 16 residues. The CDR3 spells CASSSPRRNSYNEQFF. In DNA form, the CDR3 reads TGTGCCAGCAGCTCCCCCCGGCGTAACTCCTACAATGAGCAGTTCTTC.

DNA for the CDR3: TGTGCCAGCGGCCCAGGGCGGGACTGGAACAATGAGCAGTTCTTC. Protein: CASGPGRDWNNEQFF. The V gene is TRBV6-4, the J gene TRBJ2-1, with D maybe TRBD2 (6 bases). CDR3 length equals 15 residues. Germline CDR1 MRHNA, CDR2 SNTAGT. V lost 8 bases and J lost 5, with 19 bases in between.

A remark on this clonotype: This may stem from a read error, because a much larger clone lies one nucleotide away. V and J are TRBV4-3 and TRBJ2-1; TRBD2 matches 7 bases. This CDR3 contains 15 residues. Germline CDR1 reads LGHNA; CDR2 reads YSLEER. The CDR3 nucleotides read TGCGCCAGCAGCCAAGACCTAGCGGATAACAATGGGCAGTTCTTC. This encodes CASSQDLADNNGQFF.

On this clonotype: The junction does not match germline at one end; this may be a read error. This chain uses TRBV11-1 with TRBJ2-7; D not certain. CDR3 length: 13 amino acids. CDR1 is SGHAT and CDR2 is FQDESV in the germline V gene (reference sequence). CDR3 amino acids: CDSRGLTTYEQYF. The CDR3 DNA sequence: TGTGACAGCCGTGGGCTAACTACCTACGAGCAGTACTTC.

A word on this clonotype: A read error is possible here, since a much larger clone lies one base away. This rearrangement joins TRBV6-6 to TRBJ2-1; 8 positions agree with TRBD1. CDR3 size: 16 residues. Germline trimming cut 5 bases from V and 3 bases from J; bases unmatched to any gene: 9. Germline CDR1 reads MNHNY; CDR2 reads SVGAGI (reference sequence). The CDR3 sequence: CASSGVRGPSYNEQFF. The CDR3 nucleotides are TGTGCCAGCAGTGGGGTCAGGGGGCCCAGCTACAATGAGCAGTTCTTC.

Worth noting for this clonotype: The junction and the germline gene differ at one end; a read error may be behind it. V usage is TRBV6-2 or TRBV6-3 and J usage is TRBJ1-1, with 8 bases aligning to TRBD1. Germline-derived CDR1 and CDR2 are MNHEY and SVGEGT. The CDR3 is made up of 17 amino acids. The CDR3 bases are TGTGTCAGCAGCTACGTCACAGGGGGGCCCATGAACACTGAAGCTATCTTT. Translating it yields CVSSYVTGGPMNTEAIF.

Details on this clonotype: The junction does not match germline at one end; this may be a read error. The CDR3 here is CASSLNTGTPQGTQYF. CDR3 nucleotide sequence: TGCGCCAGCAGCTTGAATACTGGGACGCCGCAAGGGACCCAGTACTTC. This chain connects TRBV5-1 to TRBJ2-5; D is possibly TRBD1 or TRBD2 (5 bases each). The CDR3 contains 16 residues. The V gene's germline CDR1 is SGHRS and CDR2 YFSETQ. Based on the CDR3 plus reference TRBV5-1 and TRBJ2-5, the full variable domain is KAGVTQTPRYLIKTRGQQVTLSCSPISGHRSVSWYQQTPGQGLQFLFEYFSETQRNKGNFPGRFSGRQFSNSRSEMNVSTLELGDSALYLCASSLNTGTPQGTQYFGPGTRLLVL.

About this clonotype: The junction shows a germline mismatch at one end, possibly a read error. J is TRBJ1-2 and V is TRBV30, with unresolved D. The CDR3 covers 14 residues. The V gene's germline CDR1 is GTSNPN and CDR2 SVGIG (reference sequence). The CDR3 sequence is CARSHAARGYGYTF. The CDR3 nucleotides read TGTGCCCGGAGTCATGCAGCTCGTGGCTATGGCTACACCTTC.

The V gene is TRBV19, the J gene TRBJ2-7; 8 nucleotides agree with TRBD2. CDR1 and CDR2 (germline): LNHDA, SQIVND (reference sequence). The ends lost 5 bases at V and 4 bases at J; junction bases unmatched: 10. The CDR3 length is 15 residues. The CDR3 DNA reads TGTGCCAGTAGTCCAGCGGGAGAGTGGATATACGAGCAGTACTTC. Protein product: CASSPAGEWIYEQYF.

Worth noting for this clonotype: The conserved phenylalanine or tryptophan normally closing the CDR3 is absent here, so this likely arose from a read error. V gene TRBV11-3 combines with J gene TRBJ2-1; TRBD2 matches at 13 bases. CDR3 length: 19 amino acids. Germline-derived CDR1 and CDR2 are SGHNT and YENEEA. The trim removed 5 bases at V and 4 bases at J, leaving 14 bases unmatched. The CDR3 DNA reads TGTGCCAGCAGCCAGCGGGACAGAGGGACTAGCGGGATTTACAATGAGCAGTTCTCC. Its protein is CASSQRDRGTSGIYNEQFS.

This clonotype has at least ten counts. The chain carries TRBV10-1 and TRBJ2-3; a weak D match, TRBD2 (5 bases). V shed 2 bases and J shed 4 bases, with 13 bases lying between them. The CDR3 is 15 amino acids. From germline, CDR1 is WNHNN and CDR2 SYGVQD (reference sequence). The CDR3 nucleotides are TGCGCCAGCAGTGAGGGCCTAGAAGCGGCAGATACGCAGTATTTT. Protein product: CASSEGLEAADTQYF.

This clonotype was found a few times. A clone one base away is much larger, so this may be a read error. V gene TRBV29-1 combines with J gene TRBJ2-5; TRBD1 is a possible D gene (6 bases). Germline loops: CDR1 SQVTM, CDR2 ANQGSEA. The CDR3 consists of 14 residues. V lost 6 bases, J lost 0 bases, and 14 bases lay in between. The CDR3 protein is CSVVDRNHQETQYF. The CDR3 DNA sequence: TGCAGCGTGGTTGACAGGAACCACCAAGAGACCCAGTACTTC.

Comments on this clonotype: One end of the junction does not line up with germline, which may come from a read error. V is TRBV11-2 and J is TRBJ2-1, with D hard to call. This CDR3 is built from 17 residues. Germline V gives CDR1 SGHAT, CDR2 FQNNGV. The DNA for the CDR3 is TGTGCCAGCAGCCTATACGCGGCGGTGAGTTCCTACAATGAGCAGTGCTTC. It specifies CASSLYAAVSSYNEQCF.

In this sample, this clonotype turned up many times. V gene TRBV7-9 combines with J gene TRBJ2-1; D gene unclear. This CDR3 contains 13 residues. V gave up 2 bases and J gave up 5 bases, with 7 bases separating them. The germline V gene has CDR1 SEHNR and CDR2 FQNEAQ (reference sequence). The CDR3, as DNA: TGTGCCAGCAGCTTAAGTTGGAACAATGAGCAGTTCTTC. Protein product: CASSLSWNNEQFF.

To note about this clonotype: In this CDR3 the conserved last residue, phenylalanine or tryptophan, is missing, so a read error is likely. The V gene is TRBV5-1, the J gene TRBJ1-5; D is ambiguous. In germline, CDR1 is SGHRS, CDR2 YFSETQ. CDR3 size: 14 residues. Trimming took off 0 bases at V and 3 bases at J, with 7 bases between the two ends. As DNA, the CDR3 is TGCGCCAGCAGCTTGGACGGTCCCAATCAGCCCCAGCATATT. Amino acid sequence: CASSLDGPNQPQHI.

This clonotype has just a few counts. This may arise from a read error, as a much more abundant clone is one base away. The V gene is TRBV6-1, the J gene TRBJ2-3; D is possibly TRBD2 (5 bases). Trimming took off 1 base at V and 0 bases at J, with 11 bases between the two ends. The CDR3 is made up of 16 amino acids. The V gene's germline CDR1 is MNHNS and CDR2 SASEGT. The CDR3 region has the DNA TGTGCCAGCAGTGAAGGGACTCCGCCTAGCACAGATACGCAGTATTTT. Its translation is CASSEGTPPSTDTQYF.

This clonotype appeared once. Since the CDR3 does not end with the conserved phenylalanine or tryptophan, this likely comes from a read error. No DNA is shown, since the ends of the CDR3 on it are uncertain; the CDR3 is the one TCRdb lists. This sequence joins TRBV11-1 and TRBJ2-1; the table gives TRBD1 as D, unverified against the DNA. The germline gives CDR1 SGHAT, CDR2 FQDESV (reference sequence). The CDR3 length is 10 residues, termini included. The CDR3 reads CDSSLVDSCY.

CDR3 loop: CASSTYREETQYF. CDR3 nucleotide sequence: TGCGCCAGCAGCACCTACAGGGAAGAGACCCAGTACTTC. The chain carries TRBV5-1 and TRBJ2-5; tentatively, D is TRBD1 (6 bases). Trimming took off 4 bases at V and 3 bases at J, with 10 bases between the two ends. The CDR3 covers 13 residues. Germline V gene lookup returns CDR1 SGHRS and CDR2 YFSETQ.

Notes on this clonotype: A much larger clone lies a single base off, so this may be a read error. J is TRBJ2-5 and V is TRBV6-6; D is perhaps TRBD1 (6 bases). This CDR3 has 13 amino acids. Germline values: CDR1 MNHNY, CDR2 SVGAGI (reference sequence). Trimming took off 10 bases at V and 3 bases at J, with 15 bases between the two ends. Here the CDR3 reads CATRTDREETQYF. In DNA form, the CDR3 reads TGTGCCACCAGAACGGACAGAGAAGAGACCCAGTACTTC.

CDR3 protein: CAWRFFDTEAFF. DNA for the CDR3: TGTGCCTGGAGGTTTTTCGACACTGAAGCTTTCTTT. The chain joins TRBV30 to TRBJ1-1; D is uncertain. The CDR3 consists of 12 residues. CDR1 and CDR2 from the germline V gene are GTSNPN and SVGIG (reference sequence). V was shortened by 3 bases and J by 3 bases, with 8 bases between the two germline ends.